Following are 17 T cell receptor beta chains from one sample sequenced in a study of cytomegalovirus exposure and HLA in healthy donors. Use of 60 Vbeta and 13 Jbeta primers characterized the PCR. TCRdb's copy holds only in-frame clones and misses some; the assay was immunoSEQ multiplex PCR. The repertoire includes fewer than 150,000 clones, 70% to 85% of them detected once, and around 2.3% sits in the top ten. Sequences were obtained from PBMCs. These receptors all stem from a woman aged 18-29 years in good health and CMV-seronegative.

The CDR3 coding sequence is TGTGCCAGCAGCCAGGGGGCAACTGAAGCTTTCTTT. Its protein product is CASSQGATEAFF. This chain connects TRBV27 to TRBJ1-1, with TRBD1 matching 8 bases. Germline lookup yields CDR1 MNHEY and CDR2 SMNVEV (reference sequence). CDR3 length equals 12 residues. Unmatched junction bases numbered 2, after V lost 6 bases and J lost 5 bases.

The rearrangement uses TRBV10-1 and TRBJ2-2; D is unresolved. Looked up from germline, CDR1 is WNHNN and CDR2 is SYGVQD (reference sequence). CDR3 length: 13 residues. With 0 bases removed from V and 7 bases from J, the gap between germline ends came to 6 bases. CDR3 sequence (DNA): TGCGCCAGCAGTGAGTCCCGAGGCGGGGAGCTGTTTTTT. Translation gives CASSESRGGELFF.

CDR3 in amino acids: CASNFPGPRGETQYF. The CDR3 bases are TGTGCCAGCAATTTCCCCGGGCCGCGGGGCGAGACCCAGTACTTC. V and J are TRBV2 and TRBJ2-5, with a tentative D call TRBD2 (6 bases). V gave up 7 bases and J gave up 5 bases, with 20 bases separating them. This CDR3 is built from 15 residues. CDR1 and CDR2 from the germline V gene are SNHLY and FYNNEI.

The chain is built from TRBV5-1 and TRBJ2-1; D unclear. V was pared by 0 bases and J by 3 bases, with 10 bases between. In germline, CDR1 is SGHRS, CDR2 YFSETQ. CDR3 length: 15 residues. In DNA form, the CDR3 reads TGCGCCAGCAGCTTGGATACACCCCTCTACAATGAGCAGTTCTTC. Protein product: CASSLDTPLYNEQFF.

The chain combines TRBV4-3 with TRBJ2-1; D might be TRBD2 (5 bases). Trimming took off 4 bases at V and 3 bases at J, with 13 bases between the two ends. Germline-derived CDR1 and CDR2 are LGHNA and YSLEER. This CDR3 contains 15 residues. CDR3 sequence (DNA): TGCGCCAGCAGCCCTTCCGGGGAATACTACAATGAGCAGTTCTTC. Amino acid sequence: CASSPSGEYYNEQFF.

J is TRBJ2-1 and V is TRBV4-1, with 14 bases that match TRBD2. Germline V lookup: CDR1 MGHRA, CDR2 YSYEKL. This CDR3 spans 21 amino acids. J lost 0 bases, V lost 0 bases, and 10 bases had no gene match. CDR3 coding DNA: TGCGCCAGCAGCCAAGAGAGACGCCGGACTAGCGGGGGGAGCTCCTACAATGAGCAGTTCTTC. It translates to CASSQERRRTSGGSSYNEQFF.

The genes are TRBV28 and TRBJ1-3; 8 bases are shared with TRBD1. The CDR3 runs to 18 residues. V lost 5 bases, J lost 0 bases, and 12 bases stayed unmatched. Germline V CDR1 and CDR2: MDHEN, SYDVKM. CDR3 sequence: CASSETGTGALSGNTIYF. CDR3 nucleotides: TGTGCCAGCAGTGAGACCGGGACAGGCGCTCTCTCTGGAAACACCATATATTTT.

This chain links TRBV29-1 with TRBJ1-4; D is unresolved. Trimming removed 4 bases at V and 4 bases at J, with 7 bases between. Looked up from germline, CDR1 is SQVTM and CDR2 is ANQGSEA. This CDR3 is built from 12 residues. This chain's CDR3 is CSVGQNNEKLFF. CDR3 sequence (DNA): TGCAGCGTTGGTCAGAATAATGAAAAACTGTTTTTT.

In its sample, this clone was seen a few times. The CDR3 DNA reads TGTGCCAGCAGCTTAGAAGCGGGAGTGACGCAGTATTTT. Its protein is CASSLEAGVTQYF. The rearrangement joins TRBV7-2 to TRBJ2-3; TRBD2 agrees at 8 bases. Germline CDR1 is SGHTA and CDR2 is FQGNSA. This CDR3 has 13 residues. Trimming took 1 base from V and 9 from J; bases not matched to a gene: 3.

The table lists this clone with a few counts. The genes are TRBV5-1 and TRBJ2-5, with TRBD2 as a possible D gene (5 bases). V lost 3 bases and J 3 bases, leaving 9 bases between the germline ends. Looked up from germline, CDR1 is SGHRS and CDR2 is YFSETQ. The CDR3 is 13 residues long. This CDR3 is CASSSGLKETQYF. DNA of the CDR3: TGCGCCAGCAGCTCCGGACTCAAAGAGACCCAGTACTTC.

This clone was observed a handful of times. This sequence joins TRBV27 and TRBJ1-1; D is ambiguous. The CDR3 covers 14 residues. V lost 2 bases and J lost 4, with 11 bases in between. Germline V CDR1 and CDR2: MNHEY, SMNVEV (reference sequence). The CDR3 is CASSLRARGTEAFF. In DNA, the CDR3 is TGTGCCAGCAGTTTAAGGGCCCGGGGCACTGAAGCTTTCTTT.

In this sample, this clone turned up once. This chain joins TRBV11-2 and TRBJ2-7; 8 bases are shared with TRBD1. The germline V gene has CDR1 SGHAT and CDR2 FQNNGV. The length of the CDR3 is 13 residues. J gave up 4 bases and V 3 bases, and 2 bases lay outside the gene matches. CDR3 in amino acids: CASSFGDRYEQYV. The CDR3 DNA sequence: TGTGCCAGCAGCTTTGGGGACAGGTACGAGCAGTACGTC.

The V and J genes are TRBV30 and TRBJ1-6, with D possibly TRBD1 on 6 matching bases. CDR3 length: 14 amino acids. V lost 0 bases to trimming and J lost 10 bases, with 13 bases between them. CDR1 and CDR2 from the germline V gene are GTSNPN and SVGIG (reference sequence). The CDR3 protein is CAWSVRQGRSPLHF. The DNA of the CDR3 is TGTGCCTGGAGTGTACGTCAGGGGCGCTCACCCCTCCACTTT.

V and J are TRBV7-8 and TRBJ2-3; no clear D. CDR1 is SGHVS, CDR2 FQNEAQ, per germline. V was cut by 3 bases and J by 3 bases, with 10 bases left in between. This CDR3 spans 14 amino acids. This CDR3 reads CASSFSSLTDTQYF. The CDR3 bases are TGTGCCAGCAGCTTTTCTTCGCTAACAGATACGCAGTATTTT.

This clone has just one count. CDR3 nucleotide sequence: TGTGCCTGGAGTGGTTCCGGGAATCAGCCCCAGCATTTT. Protein sequence: CAWSGSGNQPQHF. The chain employs TRBV30 and TRBJ1-5; D unresolved. CDR3 size: 13 residues. The V and J ends lost 1 base and 4 bases respectively, with 8 bases between them. Germline V gene data show CDR1 as GTSNPN and CDR2 as SVGIG (reference sequence).

The J gene is TRBJ1-2, the V gene TRBV19; D may be TRBD1 (5 bases). V was cut by 5 bases and J by 2 bases, with 15 bases left in between. Germline values: CDR1 LNHDA, CDR2 SQIVND (reference sequence). This CDR3 region has 15 residues. The CDR3 protein is CASSPWAGQNYGYTF. For the CDR3, the DNA is TGTGCCAGTAGTCCGTGGGCAGGGCAAAACTATGGCTACACCTTC.

The V call is TRBV30, the J call TRBJ1-6; D gene unclear. Trimming pared 3 bases from V and 3 bases from J, leaving 9 bases between. This CDR3 is built from 14 residues. Germline CDR1 is GTSNPN and CDR2 is SVGIG (reference sequence). The CDR3 DNA follows: TGTGCCTGGAGAGCGAGGAACTATAATTCACCCCTCCACTTT. The encoded protein is CAWRARNYNSPLHF.